What follows is one TCR beta chain and its context. This sample was included in a study of OX40 agonist ivuxolimab in advanced cancers. V lost 3 bases, J lost 1 base, and 12 bases lay in between. The germline CDR1 and CDR2 sequences are SQVTM and ANQGSEA. This CDR3 has 14 residues. The method was immunoSEQ multiplex PCR; TCRdb's version includes in-frame clones alone and lacks a portion of them. Here the sample spans tens of thousands of clones, approximately 94% being singletons. The source of this sequence is an adult with an advanced solid tumor such as melanoma, head and neck, liver or kidney cancer. The chain uses TRBV29-1 and TRBJ2-5; possibly TRBD1 for D (5 bases). The specimen comprised CD4+ or CD8+ T cells sorted from blood, sampled in a trial of the OX40 agonist ivuxolimab. In DNA form, the CDR3 reads TGCAGCGTTGAGCGAGAGACAGCCCAAGAGACCCAGTACTTC. This codes for CSVERETAQETQYF.